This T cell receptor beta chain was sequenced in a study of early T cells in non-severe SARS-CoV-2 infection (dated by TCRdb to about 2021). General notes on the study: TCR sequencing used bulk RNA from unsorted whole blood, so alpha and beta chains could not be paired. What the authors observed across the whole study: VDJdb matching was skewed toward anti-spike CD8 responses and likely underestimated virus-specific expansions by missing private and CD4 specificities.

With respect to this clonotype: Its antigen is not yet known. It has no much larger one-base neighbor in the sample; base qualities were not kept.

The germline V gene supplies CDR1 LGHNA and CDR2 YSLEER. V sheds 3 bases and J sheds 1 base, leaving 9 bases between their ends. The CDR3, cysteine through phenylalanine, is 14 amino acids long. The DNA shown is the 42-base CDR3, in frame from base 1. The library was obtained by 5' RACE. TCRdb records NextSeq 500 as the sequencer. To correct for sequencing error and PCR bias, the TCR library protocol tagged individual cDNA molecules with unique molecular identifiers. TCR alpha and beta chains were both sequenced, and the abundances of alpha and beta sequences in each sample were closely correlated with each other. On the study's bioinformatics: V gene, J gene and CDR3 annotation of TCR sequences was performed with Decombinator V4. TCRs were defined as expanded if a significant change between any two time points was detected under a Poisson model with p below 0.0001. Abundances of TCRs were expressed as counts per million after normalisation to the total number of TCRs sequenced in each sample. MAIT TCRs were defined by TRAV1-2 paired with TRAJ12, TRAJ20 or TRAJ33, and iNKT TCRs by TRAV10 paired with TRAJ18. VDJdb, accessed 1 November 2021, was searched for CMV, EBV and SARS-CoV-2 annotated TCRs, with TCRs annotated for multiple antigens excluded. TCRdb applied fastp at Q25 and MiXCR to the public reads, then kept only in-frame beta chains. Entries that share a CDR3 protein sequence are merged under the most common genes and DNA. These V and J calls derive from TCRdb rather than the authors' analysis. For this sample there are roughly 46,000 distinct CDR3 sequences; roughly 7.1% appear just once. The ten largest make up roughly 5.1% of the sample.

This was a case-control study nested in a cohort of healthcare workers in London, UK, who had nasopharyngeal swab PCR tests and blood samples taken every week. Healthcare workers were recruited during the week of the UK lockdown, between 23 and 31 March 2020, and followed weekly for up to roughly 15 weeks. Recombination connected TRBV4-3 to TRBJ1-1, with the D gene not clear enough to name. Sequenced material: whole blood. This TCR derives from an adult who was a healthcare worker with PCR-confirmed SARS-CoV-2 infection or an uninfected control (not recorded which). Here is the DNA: TGCGCCAGCAGCCATCGCCGACAGAACACTGAAGCTTTCTTT. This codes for CASSHRRQNTEAFF.